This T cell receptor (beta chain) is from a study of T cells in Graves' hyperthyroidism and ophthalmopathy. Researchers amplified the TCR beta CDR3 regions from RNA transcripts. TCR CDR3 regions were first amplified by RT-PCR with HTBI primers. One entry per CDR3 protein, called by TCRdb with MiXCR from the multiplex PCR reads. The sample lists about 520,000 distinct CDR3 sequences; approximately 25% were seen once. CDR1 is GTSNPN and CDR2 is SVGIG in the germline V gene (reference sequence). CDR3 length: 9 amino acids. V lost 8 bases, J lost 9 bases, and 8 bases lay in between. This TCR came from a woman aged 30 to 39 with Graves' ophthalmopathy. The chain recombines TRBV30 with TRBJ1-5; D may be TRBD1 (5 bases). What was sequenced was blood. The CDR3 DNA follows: TGTGCCGGACACTCGCCCCAGCATTTT. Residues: CAGHSPQHF.